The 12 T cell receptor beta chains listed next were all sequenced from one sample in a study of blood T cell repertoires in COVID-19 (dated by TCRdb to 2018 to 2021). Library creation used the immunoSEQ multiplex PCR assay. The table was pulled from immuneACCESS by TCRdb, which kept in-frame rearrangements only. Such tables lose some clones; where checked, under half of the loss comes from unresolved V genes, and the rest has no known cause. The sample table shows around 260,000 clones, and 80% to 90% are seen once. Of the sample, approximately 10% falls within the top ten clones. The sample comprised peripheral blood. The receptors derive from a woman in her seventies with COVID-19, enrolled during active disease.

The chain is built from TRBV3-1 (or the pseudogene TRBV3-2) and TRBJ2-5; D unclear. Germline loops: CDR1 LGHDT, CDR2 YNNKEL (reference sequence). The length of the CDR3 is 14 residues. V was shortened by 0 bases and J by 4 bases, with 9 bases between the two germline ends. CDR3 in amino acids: CASSQDLTTETQYF. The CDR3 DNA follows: TGTGCCAGCAGCCAAGATCTTACTACAGAGACCCAGTACTTC.

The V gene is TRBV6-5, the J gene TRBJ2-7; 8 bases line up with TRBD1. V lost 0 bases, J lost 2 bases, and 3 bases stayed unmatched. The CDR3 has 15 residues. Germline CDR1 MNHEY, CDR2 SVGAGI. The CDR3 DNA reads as TGTGCCAGCAGTTACTCCGGACAGGGACCCTACGAGCAGTACTTC. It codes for CASSYSGQGPYEQYF.

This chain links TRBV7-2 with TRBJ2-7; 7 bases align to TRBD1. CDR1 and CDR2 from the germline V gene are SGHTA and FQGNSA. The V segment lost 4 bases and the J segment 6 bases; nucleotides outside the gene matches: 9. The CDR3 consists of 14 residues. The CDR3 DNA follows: TGTGCCAGCAGCTCTCAGACAGGGCAGGGCGAGCAGTACTTC. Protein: CASSSQTGQGEQYF.

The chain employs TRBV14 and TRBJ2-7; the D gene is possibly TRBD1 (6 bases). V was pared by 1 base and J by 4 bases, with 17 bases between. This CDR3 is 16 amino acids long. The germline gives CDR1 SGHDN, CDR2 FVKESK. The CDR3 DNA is TGTGCCAGCAGCCAAGGCGTATTCCAGGGGTGGTACGAGCAGTACTTC. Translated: CASSQGVFQGWYEQYF. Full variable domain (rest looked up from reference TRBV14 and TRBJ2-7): EAGVTQFPSHSVIEKGQTVTLRCDPISGHDNLYWYRRVMGKEIKFLLHFVKESKQDESGMPNNRFLAERTGGTYSTLKVQPAELEDSGVYFCASSQGVFQGWYEQYFGPGTRLTVT.

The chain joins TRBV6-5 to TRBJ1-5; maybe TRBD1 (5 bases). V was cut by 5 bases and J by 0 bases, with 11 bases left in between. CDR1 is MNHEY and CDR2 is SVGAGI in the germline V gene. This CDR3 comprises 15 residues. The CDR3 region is CASSRTRYSNQPQHF. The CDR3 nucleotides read TGTGCCAGCAGTAGGACACGGTATAGCAATCAGCCCCAGCATTTT.

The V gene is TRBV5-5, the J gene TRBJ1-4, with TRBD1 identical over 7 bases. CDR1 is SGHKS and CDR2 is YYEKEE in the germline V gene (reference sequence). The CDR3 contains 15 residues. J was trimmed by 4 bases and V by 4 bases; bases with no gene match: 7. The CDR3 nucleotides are TGTGCCAGCAGCGCACAGGGGATTGTTAATGAAAAACTGTTTTTT. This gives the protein CASSAQGIVNEKLFF.

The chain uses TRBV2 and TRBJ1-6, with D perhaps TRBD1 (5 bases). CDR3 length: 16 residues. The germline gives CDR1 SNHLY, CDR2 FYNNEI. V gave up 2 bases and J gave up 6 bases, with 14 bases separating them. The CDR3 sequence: CASSESQGRRNSPLHF. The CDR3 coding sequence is TGTGCCAGCAGTGAATCGCAGGGAAGACGTAATTCACCCCTCCACTTT.

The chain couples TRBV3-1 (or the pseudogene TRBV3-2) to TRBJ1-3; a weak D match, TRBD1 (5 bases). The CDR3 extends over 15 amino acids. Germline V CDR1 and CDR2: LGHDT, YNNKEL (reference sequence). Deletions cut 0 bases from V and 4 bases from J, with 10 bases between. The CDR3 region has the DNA TGTGCCAGCAGCCAAGAGGCCAGGGCGGGAAACACCATATATTTT. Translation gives CASSQEARAGNTIYF.

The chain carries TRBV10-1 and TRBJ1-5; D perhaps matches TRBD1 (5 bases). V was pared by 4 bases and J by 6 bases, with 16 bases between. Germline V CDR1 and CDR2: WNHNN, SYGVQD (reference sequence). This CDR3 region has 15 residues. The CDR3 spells CASSGGGVRIQPQHF. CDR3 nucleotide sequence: TGCGCCAGCAGTGGAGGAGGGGTGAGGATTCAGCCCCAGCATTTT.

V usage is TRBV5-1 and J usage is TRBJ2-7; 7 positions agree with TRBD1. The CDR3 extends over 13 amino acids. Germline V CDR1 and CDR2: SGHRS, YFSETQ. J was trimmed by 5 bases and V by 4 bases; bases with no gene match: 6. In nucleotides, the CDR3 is TGCGCCAGCAGCCCGACAGGGCAGGACGAGCAGTACTTC. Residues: CASSPTGQDEQYF.

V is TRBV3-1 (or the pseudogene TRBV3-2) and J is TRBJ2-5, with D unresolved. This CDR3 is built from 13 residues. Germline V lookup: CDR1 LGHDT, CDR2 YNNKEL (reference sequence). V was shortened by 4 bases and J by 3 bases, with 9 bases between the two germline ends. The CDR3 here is CASSRQEKETQYF. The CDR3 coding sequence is TGTGCCAGCAGCCGACAAGAAAAAGAGACCCAGTACTTC.

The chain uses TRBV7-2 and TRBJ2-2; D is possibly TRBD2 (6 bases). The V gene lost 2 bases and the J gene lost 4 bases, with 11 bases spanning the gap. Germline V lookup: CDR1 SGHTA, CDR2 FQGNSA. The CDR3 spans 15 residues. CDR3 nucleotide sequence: TGTGCCAGCAGCTTAACGGGAGAGGTCACCGGGGAGCTGTTTTTT. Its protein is CASSLTGEVTGELFF.